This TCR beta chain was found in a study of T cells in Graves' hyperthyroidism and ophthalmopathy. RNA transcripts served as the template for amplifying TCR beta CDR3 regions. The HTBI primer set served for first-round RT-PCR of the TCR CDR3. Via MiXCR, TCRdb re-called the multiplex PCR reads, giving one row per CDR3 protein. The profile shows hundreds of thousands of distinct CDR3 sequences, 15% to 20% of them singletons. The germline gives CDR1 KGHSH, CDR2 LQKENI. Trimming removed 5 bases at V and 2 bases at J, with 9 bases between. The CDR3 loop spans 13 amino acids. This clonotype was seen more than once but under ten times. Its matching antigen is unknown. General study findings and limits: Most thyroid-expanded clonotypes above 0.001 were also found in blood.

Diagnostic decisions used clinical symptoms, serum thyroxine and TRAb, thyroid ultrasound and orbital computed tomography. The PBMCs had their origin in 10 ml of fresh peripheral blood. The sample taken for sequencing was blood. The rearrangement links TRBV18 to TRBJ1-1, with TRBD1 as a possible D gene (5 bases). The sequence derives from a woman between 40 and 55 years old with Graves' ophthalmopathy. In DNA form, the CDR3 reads TGTGCCAGCTCAATTGGGGACAACACTGAAGCTTTCTTT. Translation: CASSIGDNTEAFF.